This T cell receptor (beta chain) was found in a study of Ad26.COV2.S vaccination and SARS-CoV-2 variants. This table comes from immunoSEQ multiplex PCR, and its TCRdb copy is limited to in-frame clones, with some not included. The table shows 410,000 or so clones, with about nine tenths occurring only once. The CDR3 covers 14 residues. Germline values: CDR1 SGHTA, CDR2 FQGNSA. Trimming cost V 3 bases and J 1 base, with 9 bases left between them. Treatment given: around 19 received Ad26.COV2.S at low or high dose, single or two shots; about 5 received placebo; per-sample allocation not given. Day 63 following the first vaccine or placebo injection was when the samples were taken. Wuhan-strain spike was delivered by a replication-incompetent Ad26 vector.

The rearrangement joins TRBV7-2 to TRBJ1-2; unclear D gene. The TCR originated in a person aged 18-60 years who received the Ad26.COV2.S COVID-19 vaccine or a placebo. The input for sequencing was peripheral blood, taken in a trial of Ad26.COV2.S vaccine versus placebo. The CDR3 loop is CASSLDGFNYGYTF. In DNA form, the CDR3 reads TGTGCCAGCAGCTTGGACGGTTTTAACTATGGCTACACCTTC.